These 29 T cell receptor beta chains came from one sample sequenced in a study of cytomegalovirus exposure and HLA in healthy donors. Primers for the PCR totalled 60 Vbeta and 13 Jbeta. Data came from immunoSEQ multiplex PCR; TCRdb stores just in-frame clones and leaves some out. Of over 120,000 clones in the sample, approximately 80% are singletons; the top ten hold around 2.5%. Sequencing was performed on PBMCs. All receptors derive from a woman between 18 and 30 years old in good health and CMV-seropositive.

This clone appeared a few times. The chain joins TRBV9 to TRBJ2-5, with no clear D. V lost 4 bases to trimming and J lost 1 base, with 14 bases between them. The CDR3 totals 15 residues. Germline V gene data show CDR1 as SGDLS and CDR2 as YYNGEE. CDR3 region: CASSPQTGTQETQYF. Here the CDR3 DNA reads TGTGCCAGCAGCCCCCAGACTGGAACCCAAGAGACCCAGTACTTC.

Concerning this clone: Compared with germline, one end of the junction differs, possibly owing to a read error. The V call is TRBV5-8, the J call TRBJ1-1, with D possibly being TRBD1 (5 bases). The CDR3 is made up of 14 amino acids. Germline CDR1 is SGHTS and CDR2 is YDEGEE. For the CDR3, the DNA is TGTGCCAGCAGTTTGGTGGTGGGGGGCACTGAAGCTTTCTTT. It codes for CASSLVVGGTEAFF.

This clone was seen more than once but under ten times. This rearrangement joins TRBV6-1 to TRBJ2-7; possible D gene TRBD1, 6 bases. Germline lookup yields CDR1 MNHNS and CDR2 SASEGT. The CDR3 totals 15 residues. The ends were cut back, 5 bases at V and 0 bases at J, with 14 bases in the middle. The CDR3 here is CASSSQGGHSYEQYF. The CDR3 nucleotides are TGTGCCAGCAGTTCCCAAGGGGGACACTCCTACGAGCAGTACTTC.

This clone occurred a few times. In DNA, the CDR3 is TGTGCCAGCAGCGTATTGGGGGGGGCAGACACAGATACGCAGTATTTT. Translating it yields CASSVLGGADTDTQYF. The chain employs TRBV9 and TRBJ2-3; perhaps TRBD2 as D (7 bases). V gave up 1 base and J gave up 2 bases, with 14 bases separating them. The CDR3 totals 16 residues. Germline V gene sequence: CDR1 SGDLS, CDR2 YYNGEE. Based on the CDR3 plus reference TRBV9 and TRBJ2-3, the full variable domain is DSGVTQTPKHLITATGQRVTLRCSPRSGDLSVYWYQQSLDQGLQFLIQYYNGEERAKGNILERFSAQQFPDLHSELNLSSLELGDSALYFCASSVLGGADTDTQYFGPGTRLTVL.

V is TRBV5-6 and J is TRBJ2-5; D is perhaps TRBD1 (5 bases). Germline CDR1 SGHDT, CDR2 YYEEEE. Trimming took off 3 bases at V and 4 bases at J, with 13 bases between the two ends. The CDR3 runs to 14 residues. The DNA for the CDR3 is TGTGCCAGCAGCTGGGGCAGGGTTGGAGAGACCCAGTACTTC. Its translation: CASSWGRVGETQYF.

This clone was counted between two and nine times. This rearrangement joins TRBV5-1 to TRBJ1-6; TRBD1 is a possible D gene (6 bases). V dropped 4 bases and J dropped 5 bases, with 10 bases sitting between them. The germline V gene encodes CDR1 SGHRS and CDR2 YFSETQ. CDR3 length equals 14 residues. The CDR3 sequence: CASSKGQNNSPLHF. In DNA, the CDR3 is TGCGCCAGCAGCAAAGGACAGAATAATTCACCCCTCCACTTT.

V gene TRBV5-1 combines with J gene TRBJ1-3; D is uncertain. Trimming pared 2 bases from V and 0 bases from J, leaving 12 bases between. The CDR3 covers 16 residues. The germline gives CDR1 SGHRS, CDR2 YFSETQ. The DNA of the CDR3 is TGCGCCAGCAGCTTAGCGGGGAAGAGCTCTGGAAACACCATATATTTT. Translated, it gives CASSLAGKSSGNTIYF.

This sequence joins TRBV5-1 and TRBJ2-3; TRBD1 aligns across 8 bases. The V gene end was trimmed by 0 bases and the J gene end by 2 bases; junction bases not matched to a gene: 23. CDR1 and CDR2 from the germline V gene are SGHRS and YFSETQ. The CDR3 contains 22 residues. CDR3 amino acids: CASSLAFWGQDKESILTDTQYF. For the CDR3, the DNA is TGCGCCAGCAGCTTGGCGTTTTGGGGACAGGATAAAGAGTCGATTCTCACAGATACGCAGTATTTT.

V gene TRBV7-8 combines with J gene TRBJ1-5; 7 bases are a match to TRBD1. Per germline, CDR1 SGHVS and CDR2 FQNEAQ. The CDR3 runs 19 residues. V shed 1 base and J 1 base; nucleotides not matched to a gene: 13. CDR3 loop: CASSLEVVRGVFSNQPQHF. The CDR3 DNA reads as TGTGCCAGCAGCTTAGAAGTTGTCAGGGGGGTTTTCAGCAATCAGCCCCAGCATTTT.

DNA for the CDR3: TGTGCCAGCAGCTTGGAGGCAGGGAGGTTCTACGAGCAGTACTTC. Its translation is CASSLEAGRFYEQYF. The V gene is TRBV5-4, the J gene TRBJ2-7; a possible D gene is TRBD2 (6 bases). This CDR3 spans 15 amino acids. Trimming left V 0 bases short and J 3 bases short, with 13 bases between. Germline CDR1 and CDR2: SGHNT and YYREEE (reference sequence).

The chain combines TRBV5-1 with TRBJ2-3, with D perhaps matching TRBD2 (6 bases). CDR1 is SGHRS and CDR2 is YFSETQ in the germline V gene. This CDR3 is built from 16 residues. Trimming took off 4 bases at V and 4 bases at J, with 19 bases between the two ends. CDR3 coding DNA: TGCGCCAGCAGCGTCGGGGGACTGTTGAAAGCAGATACGCAGTATTTT. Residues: CASSVGGLLKADTQYF.

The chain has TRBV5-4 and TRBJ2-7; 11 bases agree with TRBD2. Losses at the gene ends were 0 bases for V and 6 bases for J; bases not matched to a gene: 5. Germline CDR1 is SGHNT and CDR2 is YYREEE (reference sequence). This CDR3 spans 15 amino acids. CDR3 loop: CASSLVLAGGGEQYF. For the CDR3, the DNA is TGTGCCAGCAGCTTGGTGCTAGCGGGGGGAGGCGAGCAGTACTTC.

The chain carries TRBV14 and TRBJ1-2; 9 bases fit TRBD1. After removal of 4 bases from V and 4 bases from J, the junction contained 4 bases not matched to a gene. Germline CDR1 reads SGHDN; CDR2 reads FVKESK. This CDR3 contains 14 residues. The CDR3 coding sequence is TGTGCCAGCAGCCCTACAGGGGGCGTCTATGGCTACACCTTC. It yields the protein CASSPTGGVYGYTF. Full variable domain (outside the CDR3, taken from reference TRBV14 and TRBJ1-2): EAGVTQFPSHSVIEKGQTVTLRCDPISGHDNLYWYRRVMGKEIKFLLHFVKESKQDESGMPNNRFLAERTGGTYSTLKVQPAELEDSGVYFCASSPTGGVYGYTFGSGTRLTVV.

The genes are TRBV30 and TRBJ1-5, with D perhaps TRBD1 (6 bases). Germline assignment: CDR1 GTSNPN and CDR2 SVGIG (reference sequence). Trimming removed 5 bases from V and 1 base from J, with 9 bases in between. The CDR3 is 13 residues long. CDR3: CAWGDTSNQPQHF. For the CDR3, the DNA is TGTGCCTGGGGGGACACGAGCAATCAGCCCCAGCATTTT.

The CDR3 nucleotides are TGTGCCAGCAGAGGGACAGGAGCCTTCTCTGGAAACACCATATATTTT. It encodes CASRGTGAFSGNTIYF. The chain has TRBV5-6 and TRBJ1-3; 8 nucleotides match TRBD1. V was clipped by 5 bases and J by 0 bases; unmatched bases: 7. The CDR3 loop spans 16 amino acids. Germline V gene data show CDR1 as SGHDT and CDR2 as YYEEEE.

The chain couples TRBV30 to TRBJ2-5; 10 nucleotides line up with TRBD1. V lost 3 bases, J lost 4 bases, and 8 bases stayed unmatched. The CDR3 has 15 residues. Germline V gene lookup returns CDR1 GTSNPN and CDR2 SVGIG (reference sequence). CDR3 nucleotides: TGTGCCTGGAGCTCGGGACAGGGGTTTGGAGAGACCCAGTACTTC. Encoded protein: CAWSSGQGFGETQYF.

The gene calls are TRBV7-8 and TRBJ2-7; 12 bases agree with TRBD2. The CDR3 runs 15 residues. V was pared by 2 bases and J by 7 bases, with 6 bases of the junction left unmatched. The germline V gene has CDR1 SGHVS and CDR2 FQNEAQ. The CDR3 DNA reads TGTGCCAGCAGCTTAACTAGCGGGGGGAGCCGGGAGCAGTACTTC. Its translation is CASSLTSGGSREQYF.

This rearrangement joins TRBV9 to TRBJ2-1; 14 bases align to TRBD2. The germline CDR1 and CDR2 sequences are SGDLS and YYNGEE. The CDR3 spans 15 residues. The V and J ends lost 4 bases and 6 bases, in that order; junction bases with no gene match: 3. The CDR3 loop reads CASSFGTSGGNEQFF. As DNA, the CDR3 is TGTGCCAGCAGCTTCGGGACTAGCGGGGGCAATGAGCAGTTCTTC.

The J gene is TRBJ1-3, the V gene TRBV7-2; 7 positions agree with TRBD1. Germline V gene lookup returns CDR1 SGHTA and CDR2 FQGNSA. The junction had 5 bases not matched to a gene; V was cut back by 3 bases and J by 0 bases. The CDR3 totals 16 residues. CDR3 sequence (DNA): TGTGCCAGCAGCTTTACAGGGGACAACTCTGGAAACACCATATATTTT. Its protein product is CASSFTGDNSGNTIYF. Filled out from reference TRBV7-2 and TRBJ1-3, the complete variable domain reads GAGVSQSPSNKVTEKGKDVELRCDPISGHTALYWYRQSLGQGLEFLIYFQGNSAPDKSGLPSDRFSAERTGGSVSTLTIQRTQQEDSAVYLCASSFTGDNSGNTIYFGEGSWLTVV.

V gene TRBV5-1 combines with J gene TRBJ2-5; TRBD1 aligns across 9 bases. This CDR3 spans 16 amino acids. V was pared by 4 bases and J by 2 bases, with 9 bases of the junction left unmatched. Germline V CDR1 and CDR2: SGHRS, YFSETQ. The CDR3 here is CASSPLGTGKQETQYF. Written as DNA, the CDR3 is TGCGCCAGCAGCCCCCTCGGGACAGGGAAACAAGAGACCCAGTACTTC.

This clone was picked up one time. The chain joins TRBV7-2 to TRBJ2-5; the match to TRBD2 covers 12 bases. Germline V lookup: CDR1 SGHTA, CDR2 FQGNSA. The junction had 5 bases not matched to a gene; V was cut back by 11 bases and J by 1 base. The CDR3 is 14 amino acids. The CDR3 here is CAVLAGGSQETQYF. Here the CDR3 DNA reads TGTGCCGTACTAGCGGGGGGTTCCCAAGAGACCCAGTACTTC.

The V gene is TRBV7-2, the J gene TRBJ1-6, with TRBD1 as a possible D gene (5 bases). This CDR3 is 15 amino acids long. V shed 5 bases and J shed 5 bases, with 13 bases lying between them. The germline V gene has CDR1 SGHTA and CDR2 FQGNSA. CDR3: CASSAPGFDNSPLHF. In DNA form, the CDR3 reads TGTGCCAGCAGCGCCCCAGGGTTCGATAATTCACCCCTCCACTTT.

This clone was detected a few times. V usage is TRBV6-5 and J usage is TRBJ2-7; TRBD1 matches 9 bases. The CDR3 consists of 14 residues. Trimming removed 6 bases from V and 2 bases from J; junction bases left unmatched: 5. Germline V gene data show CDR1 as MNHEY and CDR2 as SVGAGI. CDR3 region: CASRPDRGAYEQYF. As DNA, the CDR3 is TGTGCCAGCAGACCCGACAGGGGGGCCTACGAGCAGTACTTC.

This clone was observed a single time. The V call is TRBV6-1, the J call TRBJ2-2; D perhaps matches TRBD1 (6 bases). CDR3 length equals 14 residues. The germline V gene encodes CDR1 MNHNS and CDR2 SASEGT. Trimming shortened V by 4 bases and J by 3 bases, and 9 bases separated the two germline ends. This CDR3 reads CASSGAGDTGELFF. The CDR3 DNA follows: TGTGCCAGCAGTGGAGCAGGGGACACCGGGGAGCTGTTTTTT.

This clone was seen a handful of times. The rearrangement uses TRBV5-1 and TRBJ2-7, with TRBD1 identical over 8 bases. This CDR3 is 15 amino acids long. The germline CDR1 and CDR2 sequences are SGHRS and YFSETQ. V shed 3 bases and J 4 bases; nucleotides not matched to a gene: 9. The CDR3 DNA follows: TGCGCCAGCAGCTCTACGGGACAGGCCGAGTACGAGCAGTACTTC. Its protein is CASSSTGQAEYEQYF.

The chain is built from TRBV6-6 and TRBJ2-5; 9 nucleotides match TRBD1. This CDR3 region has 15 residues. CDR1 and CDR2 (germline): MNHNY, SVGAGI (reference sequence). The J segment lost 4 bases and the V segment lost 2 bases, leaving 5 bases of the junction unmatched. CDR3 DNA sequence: TGTGCCAGCAGTTACGGGGACAGGGTCTCAGAGACCCAGTACTTC. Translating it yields CASSYGDRVSETQYF.

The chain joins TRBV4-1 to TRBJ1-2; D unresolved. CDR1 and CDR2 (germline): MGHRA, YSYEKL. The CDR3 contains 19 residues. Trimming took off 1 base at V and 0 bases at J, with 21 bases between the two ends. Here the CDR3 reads CASSQATHESLATNYGYTF. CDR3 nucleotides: TGCGCCAGCAGCCAAGCCACCCACGAAAGTTTGGCAACTAACTATGGCTACACCTTC.

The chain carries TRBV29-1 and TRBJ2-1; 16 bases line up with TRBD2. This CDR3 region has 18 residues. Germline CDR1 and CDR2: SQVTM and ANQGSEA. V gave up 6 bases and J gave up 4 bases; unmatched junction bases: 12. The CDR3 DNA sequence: TGCAGCGTACTTTCCGGGACTAGCGGGGGGGCCCTTTACAATGAGCAGTTCTTC. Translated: CSVLSGTSGGALYNEQFF.

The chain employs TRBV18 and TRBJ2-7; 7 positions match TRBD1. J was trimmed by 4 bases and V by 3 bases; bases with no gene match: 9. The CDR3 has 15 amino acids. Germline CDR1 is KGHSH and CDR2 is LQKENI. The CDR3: CASSPRTGIFYEQYF. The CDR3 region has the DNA TGTGCCAGCTCACCTAGGACAGGTATATTTTACGAGCAGTACTTC.